This T cell receptor beta chain was found in a study of shared clonotypes between healthy human individuals. Findings and limits, study-wide: Memory subsets had estimated richness that was generally smaller than that of naive subsets. Lower generation probabilities were found for non-shared clonotypes than for those shared by all four donors. Among donors, sharing of clonotypes was expected to be affected by sequencing depth.

CDR1 is MNHNS, CDR2 SASEGT, per germline. Trimming pared 7 bases from V and 5 bases from J, leaving 11 bases between. The length of the CDR3 is 12 residues. Remarks on this clone: Its antigen is undetermined.

Sequencing was performed with immunoSEQ multiplex PCR; in TCRdb, only in-frame clones are kept and a portion is missing. The sample consists of 2 million to 3 million clones, approximately 94% of them appearing once. Each of the donors was a healthy adult who was HIV-negative and had not had a recent acute infection or vaccination. The source is a man aged 18-30 years in good health. Some clones in this sample may be carry-over from other donors' samples. The rearrangement links TRBV6-1 to TRBJ2-5, with TRBD2 as a possible D gene (5 bases). The sample comprised naive CD4+ T cells from PBMCs. Described subset: CD45RA+ positively selected. Written as DNA, the CDR3 is TGTGCCAGCATGGCTAGCCCGGAGACCCAGTACTTC. As protein: CASMASPETQYF.